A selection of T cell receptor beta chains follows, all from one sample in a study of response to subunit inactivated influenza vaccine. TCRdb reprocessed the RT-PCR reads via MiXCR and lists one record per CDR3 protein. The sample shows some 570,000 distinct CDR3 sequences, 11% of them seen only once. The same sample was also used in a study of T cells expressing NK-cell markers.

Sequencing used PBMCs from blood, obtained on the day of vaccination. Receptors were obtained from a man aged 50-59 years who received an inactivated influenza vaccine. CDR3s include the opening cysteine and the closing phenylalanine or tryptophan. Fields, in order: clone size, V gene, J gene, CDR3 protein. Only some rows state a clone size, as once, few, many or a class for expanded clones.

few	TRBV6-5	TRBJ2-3	CASSYLGPAVGSGTDTQYF
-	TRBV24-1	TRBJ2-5	CATSDETGNYQETQYF
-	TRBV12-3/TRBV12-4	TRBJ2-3	CASRQGVEDTQYF
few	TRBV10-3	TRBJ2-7	CAISWTGGDEQYF
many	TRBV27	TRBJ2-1	CASSSSGTSGRSYNEQFF
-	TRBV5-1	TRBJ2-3	CASSLAAGGGTDTQYF
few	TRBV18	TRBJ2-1	CASSRGGTSYNEQFF
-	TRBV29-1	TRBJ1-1	CSSSGQGLVEAFF
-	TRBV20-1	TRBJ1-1	CSTAGGTGGRNTEAFF
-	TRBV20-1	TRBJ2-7	CSASAVSYEQYF